This T cell receptor (beta chain) stems from a study of graft-versus-host responses after intestinal transplantation (dated by TCRdb to about 2021). Looking at the study overall: Multivisceral, liver-intestinal, or isolated intestinal transplants were received by the recipients. Samples from a few later patients were sequenced in-house on an Illumina MiSeq with MiXCR processing rather than by the commercial service. After intestinal transplantation, graft-versus-host and host-versus-graft alloreactive T cell clones were followed in the graft, circulation and bone marrow using bulk TCR-beta CDR3 sequencing. The cohort enrolled 24 intestinal transplant recipients including one retransplant, and a few patients lacking pretransplant specimens were excluded. Donor T cell macrochimerism was defined as a peak of at least 4% donor T cells among recipient peripheral blood mononuclear cells. To identify alloreactive clones, pre-transplant mixed lymphocyte reaction products were sequenced and then compared with unstimulated pre-transplant donor and recipient T cells. All recipients received anti-thymocyte globulin induction followed by maintenance tacrolimus and steroids for two to four years. What the authors observed across the whole study: High GvH to HvG T cell clonal ratios were observed in the allografts of patients with donor T cell macrochimerism. Early after transplant, peak levels of circulating GvH clones were associated with declines in HvG clones. The conclusions were limited by the relatively low number and heterogeneity of the intestinal transplant patients. GvH clones were detected in recipient bone marrow, and some of these GvH clones were observed earlier in ileal mucosa or blood, consistent with an intestinal mucosal origin.

The method was the immunoSEQ multiplex PCR assay. Adaptive Biotechnologies carried out high-throughput TCR-beta CDR3 sequencing of genomic DNA for most patients. Turning to the authors' computational methods: TCR sequencing data were retrieved from Adaptive's ImmunoSEQ software for some 17 patients, whereas a few other patients were processed with MiXCR and VDJtools. Because the origin of CDR3 nucleotide sequences shared between donor and recipient could not be assigned, those sequences were removed. To be classed as alloreactive, a clone needed at least 2-fold expansion over unstimulated cells and a minimum CFSE-low frequency of 0.002% (template counts) or 0.001% (read counts). Clones were considered mappable if detected in sequenced pre-transplant spleen, lymph node, or MLR CFSE-low populations of the donor or recipient. The cumulative frequency of alloreactive clones was calculated as a percentage of all sequences, weighted by copy number. Drawn from immuneACCESS, this table holds only the in-frame rearrangements with V and J called that TCRdb kept. Clones are partly lost; checked studies trace under half to an unresolved V gene and leave the rest unexplained. The V and J calls and clone size are taken from that table; D and trimming were inferred from the DNA. In this sample the table shows approximately 16,000 clones, approximately 86% of which occur a single time. More than 5% of the sample is taken by the ten largest.

To isolate intraepithelial and lamina propria lymphocytes from graft specimens, dithiothreitol, EDTA incubations and collagenase D digestion were used. Serial intestinal graft biopsy specimens collected up to 600 days after transplant underwent bulk TCR-beta sequencing. The junction carries 14 bases between V and J, which are trimmed by 3 bases and 2 bases respectively. CDR1 and CDR2 (SNHLY, FYNNEI) derive from the germline V gene. From cysteine to phenylalanine, the CDR3 is 15 amino acids long. The read is trimmed to its CDR3 DNA, 45 bases read in frame from base 1. Of note for this clone: Its antigen has not been determined. Base qualities are missing; no much larger clone stands one base away.

The origin of this receptor is a human patient who received an intestinal transplant, so some T cells may come from the graft donor. The sample here was ileum tissue, taken 17 days after transplant. The sequence joins TRBV2 to TRBJ2-7; a tentative D call is TRBD1 (6 bases match). The bases are TGTGCCAGCAGTGACCGGGACAATACAGCCTACGAGCAGTACTTC. Its translation reads: CASSDRDNTAYEQYF.